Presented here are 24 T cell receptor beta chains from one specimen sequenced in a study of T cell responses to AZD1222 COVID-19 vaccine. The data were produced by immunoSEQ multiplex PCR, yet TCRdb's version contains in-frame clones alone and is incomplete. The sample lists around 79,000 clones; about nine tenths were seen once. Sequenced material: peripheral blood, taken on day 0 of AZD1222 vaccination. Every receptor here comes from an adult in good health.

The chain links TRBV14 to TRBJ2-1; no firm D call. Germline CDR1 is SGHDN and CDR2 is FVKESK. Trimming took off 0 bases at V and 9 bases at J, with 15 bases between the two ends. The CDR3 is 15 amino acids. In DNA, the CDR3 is TGTGCCAGCAGCCAAGAGGGTGCTGGAGAGCCTGAGCAGTTCTTC. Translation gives CASSQEGAGEPEQFF.

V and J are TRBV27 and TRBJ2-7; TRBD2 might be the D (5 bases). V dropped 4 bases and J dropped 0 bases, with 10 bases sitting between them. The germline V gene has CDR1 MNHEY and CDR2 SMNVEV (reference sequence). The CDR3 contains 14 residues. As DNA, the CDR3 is TGTGCCAGCAGTTCCCCAACTAGCTCCTACGAGCAGTACTTC. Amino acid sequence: CASSSPTSSYEQYF.

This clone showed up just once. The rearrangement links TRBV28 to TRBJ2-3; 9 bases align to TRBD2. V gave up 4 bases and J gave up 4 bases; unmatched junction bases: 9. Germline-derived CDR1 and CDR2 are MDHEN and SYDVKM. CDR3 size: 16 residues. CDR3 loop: CASSSLAGQSPDTQYF. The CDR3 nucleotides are TGTGCCAGCAGTTCGCTAGCGGGACAGTCCCCAGATACGCAGTATTTT.

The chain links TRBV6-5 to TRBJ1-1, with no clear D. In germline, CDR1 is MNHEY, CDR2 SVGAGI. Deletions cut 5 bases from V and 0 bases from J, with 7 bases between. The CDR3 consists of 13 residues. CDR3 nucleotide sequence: TGTGCCAGCAGTCCCAGAATGAACACTGAAGCTTTCTTT. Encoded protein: CASSPRMNTEAFF.

CDR3 DNA: TGCGCCAGCCCCAGCCCCCTAACAGGGGAAGTCACAGATACGCAGTATTTT. This gives the protein CASPSPLTGEVTDTQYF. The V gene is TRBV10-2, the J gene TRBJ2-3, with TRBD1 matching 7 bases. The germline V gene encodes CDR1 WSHSY and CDR2 SAAADI. There are 17 residues in the CDR3. V gave up 8 bases and J gave up 2 bases; unmatched junction bases: 16.

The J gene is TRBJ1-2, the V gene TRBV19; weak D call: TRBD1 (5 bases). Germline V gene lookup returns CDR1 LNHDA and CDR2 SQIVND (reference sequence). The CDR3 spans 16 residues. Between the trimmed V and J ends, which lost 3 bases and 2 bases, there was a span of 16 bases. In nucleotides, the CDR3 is TGTGCCAGTAGTATGCACTTCGGGGGATGGAACTATGGCTACACCTTC. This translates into CASSMHFGGWNYGYTF.

The CDR3 protein is CASSTRDSSYEQYF. CDR3 in DNA: TGTGCCAGCAGCACCCGGGACTCATCCTACGAGCAGTACTTC. The chain employs TRBV9 and TRBJ2-7; the D gene is possibly TRBD2 (6 bases). The V end was cut by 4 bases, the J end by 1 base, with 12 bases between. Germline V gene lookup returns CDR1 SGDLS and CDR2 YYNGEE. This CDR3 is built from 14 residues.

The CDR3 nucleotides read TGTGCCAGCAGTTTACAGCCCCCAACCTACGAGCAGTACTTC. Its protein product is CASSLQPPTYEQYF. This chain connects TRBV28 to TRBJ2-7; D call uncertain. Germline V CDR1 and CDR2: MDHEN, SYDVKM. Trimming cost V 2 bases and J 2 bases, with 10 bases left between them. This CDR3 has 14 amino acids. The entire variable domain, with the rest obtained from reference TRBV28 and TRBJ2-7, is as follows: DVKVTQSSRYLVKRTGEKVFLECVQDMDHENMFWYRQDPGLGLRLIYFSYDVKMKEKGDIPEGYSVSREKKERFSLILESASTNQTSMYLCASSLQPPTYEQYFGPGTRLTVT.

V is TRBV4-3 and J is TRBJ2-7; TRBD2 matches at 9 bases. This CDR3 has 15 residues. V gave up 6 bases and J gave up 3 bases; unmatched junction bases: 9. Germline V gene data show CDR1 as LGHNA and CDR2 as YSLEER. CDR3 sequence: CASSSGVSGGYEQYF. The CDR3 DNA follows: TGCGCCAGCAGTTCCGGGGTTAGCGGGGGCTACGAGCAGTACTTC.

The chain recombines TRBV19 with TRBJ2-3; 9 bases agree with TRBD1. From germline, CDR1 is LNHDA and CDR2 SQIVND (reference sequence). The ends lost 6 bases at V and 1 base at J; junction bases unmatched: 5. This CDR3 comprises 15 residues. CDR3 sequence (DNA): TGTGCCAGTAGGGACCGGGACAGGGGCACAGATACGCAGTATTTT. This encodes CASRDRDRGTDTQYF.

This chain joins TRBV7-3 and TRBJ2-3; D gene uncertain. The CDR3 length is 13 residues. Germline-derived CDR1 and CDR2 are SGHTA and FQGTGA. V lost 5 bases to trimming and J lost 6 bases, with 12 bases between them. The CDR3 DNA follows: TGTGCCAGCAGCCCGGACCTTTACGATACGCAGTATTTT. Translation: CASSPDLYDTQYF.

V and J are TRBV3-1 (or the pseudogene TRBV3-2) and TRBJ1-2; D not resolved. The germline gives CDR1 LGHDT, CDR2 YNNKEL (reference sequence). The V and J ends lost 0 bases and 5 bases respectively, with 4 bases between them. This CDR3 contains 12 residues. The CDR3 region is CASSQDVYGYTF. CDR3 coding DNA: TGTGCCAGCAGCCAAGATGTGTATGGCTACACCTTC.

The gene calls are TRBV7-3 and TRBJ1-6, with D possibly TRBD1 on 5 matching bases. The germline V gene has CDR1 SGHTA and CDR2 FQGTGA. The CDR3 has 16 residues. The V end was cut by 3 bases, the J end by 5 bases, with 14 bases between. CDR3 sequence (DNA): TGTGCCAGCAGCTTGGGACGGCGGGGAGATAATTCACCCCTCCACTTT. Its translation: CASSLGRRGDNSPLHF.

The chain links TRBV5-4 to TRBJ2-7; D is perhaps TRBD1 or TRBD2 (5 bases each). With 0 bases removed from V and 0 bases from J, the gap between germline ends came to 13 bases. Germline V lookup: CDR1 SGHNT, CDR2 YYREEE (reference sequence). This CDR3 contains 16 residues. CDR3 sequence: CASSLGTLGTSYEQYF. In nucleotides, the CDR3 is TGTGCCAGCAGCTTGGGGACTCTTGGGACCTCCTACGAGCAGTACTTC.

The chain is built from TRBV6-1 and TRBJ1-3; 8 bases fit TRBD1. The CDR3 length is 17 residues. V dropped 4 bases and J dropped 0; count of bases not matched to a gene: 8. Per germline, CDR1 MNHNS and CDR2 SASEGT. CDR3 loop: CASSASAGGRSGNTIYF. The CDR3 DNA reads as TGTGCCAGCAGTGCAAGCGCAGGGGGCCGCTCTGGAAACACCATATATTTT.

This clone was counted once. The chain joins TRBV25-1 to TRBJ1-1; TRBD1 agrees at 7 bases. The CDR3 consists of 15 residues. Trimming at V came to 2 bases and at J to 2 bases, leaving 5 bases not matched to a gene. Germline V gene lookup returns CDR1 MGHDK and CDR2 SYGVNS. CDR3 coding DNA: TGTGCCAGCAGTGAACCGGGACAGCTAAACACTGAAGCTTTCTTT. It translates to CASSEPGQLNTEAFF.

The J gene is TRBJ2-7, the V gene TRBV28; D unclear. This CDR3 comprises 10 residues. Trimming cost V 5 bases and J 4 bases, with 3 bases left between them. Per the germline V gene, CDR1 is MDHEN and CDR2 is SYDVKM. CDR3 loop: CASSRYEQYF. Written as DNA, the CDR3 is TGTGCCAGCAGTCGGTACGAGCAGTACTTC.

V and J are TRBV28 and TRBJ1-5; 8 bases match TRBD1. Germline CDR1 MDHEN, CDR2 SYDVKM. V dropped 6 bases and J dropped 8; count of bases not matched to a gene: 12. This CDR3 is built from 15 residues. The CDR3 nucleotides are TGTGCCAGCAGAACCGACAGGGGCCCGGGAGAGCCCCAGCATTTT. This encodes CASRTDRGPGEPQHF.

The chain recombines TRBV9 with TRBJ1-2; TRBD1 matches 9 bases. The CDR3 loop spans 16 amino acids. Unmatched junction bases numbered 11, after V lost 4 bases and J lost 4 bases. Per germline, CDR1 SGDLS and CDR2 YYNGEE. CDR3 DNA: TGTGCCAGCAGCACGAAACAGGGGGCATCGGGCTATGGCTACACCTTC. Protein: CASSTKQGASGYGYTF.

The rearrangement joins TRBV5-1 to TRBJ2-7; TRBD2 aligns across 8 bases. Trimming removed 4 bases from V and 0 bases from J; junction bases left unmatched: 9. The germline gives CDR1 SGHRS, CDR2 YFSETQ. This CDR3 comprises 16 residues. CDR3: CASSNLLAGSSYEQYF. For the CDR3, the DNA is TGCGCCAGCAGCAATCTGCTAGCGGGCAGCTCCTACGAGCAGTACTTC.

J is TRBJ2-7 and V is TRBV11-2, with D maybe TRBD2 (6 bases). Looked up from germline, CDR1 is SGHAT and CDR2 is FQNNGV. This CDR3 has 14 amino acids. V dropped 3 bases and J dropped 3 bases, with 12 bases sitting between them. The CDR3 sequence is CASSFEEGIYEQYF. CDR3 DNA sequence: TGTGCCAGCAGCTTTGAGGAGGGGATCTACGAGCAGTACTTC. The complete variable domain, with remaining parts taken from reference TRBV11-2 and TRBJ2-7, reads EAGVAQSPRYKIIEKRQSVAFWCNPISGHATLYWYQQILGQGPKLLIQFQNNGVVDDSQLPKDRFSAERLKGVDSTLKIQPAKLEDSAVYLCASSFEEGIYEQYFGPGTRLTVT.

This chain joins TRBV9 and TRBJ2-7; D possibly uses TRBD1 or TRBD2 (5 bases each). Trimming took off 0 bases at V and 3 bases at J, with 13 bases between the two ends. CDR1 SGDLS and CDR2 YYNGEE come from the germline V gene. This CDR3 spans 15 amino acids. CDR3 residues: CASSVGVGPIYEQYF. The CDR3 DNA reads TGTGCCAGCAGCGTAGGGGTGGGACCTATCTACGAGCAGTACTTC.

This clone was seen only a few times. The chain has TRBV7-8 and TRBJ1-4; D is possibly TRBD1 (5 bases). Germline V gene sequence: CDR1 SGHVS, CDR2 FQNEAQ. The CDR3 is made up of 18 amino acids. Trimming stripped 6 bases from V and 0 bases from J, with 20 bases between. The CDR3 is CASRRRAGGVATNEKLFF. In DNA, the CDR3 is TGTGCCAGCAGGAGGAGAGCGGGGGGAGTTGCAACTAATGAAAAACTGTTTTTT. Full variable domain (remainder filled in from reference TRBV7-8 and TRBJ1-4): GAGVSQSPRYKVAKRGQDVALRCDPISGHVSLFWYQQALGQGPEFLTYFQNEAQLDKSGLPSDRFFAERPEGSVSTLKIQRTQQEDSAVYLCASRRRAGGVATNEKLFFGSGTQLSVL.

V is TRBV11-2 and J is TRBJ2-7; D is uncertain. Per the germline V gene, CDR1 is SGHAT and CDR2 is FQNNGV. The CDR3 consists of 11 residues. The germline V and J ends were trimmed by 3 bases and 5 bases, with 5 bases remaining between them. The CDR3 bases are TGTGCCAGCAGCTTCGCGGACGAGCAGTACTTC. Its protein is CASSFADEQYF.